The 32 T cell receptor beta chains below were found in one sample sequenced in a study of blood T cell repertoires in COVID-19. Method: immunoSEQ multiplex PCR; TCRdb's copy keeps in-frame clones and lacks some. The sample consists of about 44,000 clones, about 88% of them appearing once. Sequences were obtained from peripheral blood. Receptor source: a man aged 70 or older with active COVID-19.

The chain couples TRBV4-3 to TRBJ2-1; 7 bases map to TRBD1. Germline-derived CDR1 and CDR2 are LGHNA and YSLEER. V dropped 4 bases and J dropped 6; count of bases not matched to a gene: 9. This CDR3 is built from 15 residues. DNA of the CDR3: TGCGCCAGCAGCCGTAAAGGGACAGTGGGCAATGAGCAGTTCTTC. It specifies CASSRKGTVGNEQFF.

This sequence joins TRBV6-5 and TRBJ2-7, with 9 nucleotides matching TRBD1. The germline V gene has CDR1 MNHEY and CDR2 SVGAGI. The CDR3 covers 15 residues. V lost 0 bases, J lost 3 bases, and 3 bases stayed unmatched. Here the CDR3 reads CASSYSMTGGYEQYF. The CDR3 DNA reads TGTGCCAGCAGTTACTCGATGACAGGGGGCTACGAGCAGTACTTC.

V is TRBV7-3 and J is TRBJ2-1; 9 nucleotides agree with TRBD1. CDR3 length: 14 residues. Losses at the gene ends were 4 bases for V and 8 bases for J; bases not matched to a gene: 6. Germline values: CDR1 SGHTA, CDR2 FQGTGA. CDR3 nucleotides: TGTGCCAGCAGCTCGACGGGACAGGGCTATGAGCAGTTCTTC. Its translation: CASSSTGQGYEQFF.

The V and J genes are TRBV11-1 and TRBJ1-1; 7 bases map to TRBD1. The CDR3 is 14 amino acids. The V gene's germline CDR1 is SGHAT and CDR2 FQDESV (reference sequence). V was pared by 7 bases and J by 4 bases, with 9 bases of the junction left unmatched. For the CDR3, the DNA is TGTGCCAGCAAACGAAACAGGGGTATCACTGAAGCTTTCTTT. Protein: CASKRNRGITEAFF.

The rearrangement uses TRBV5-5 and TRBJ1-1, with 9 nucleotides matching TRBD1. Germline V gene sequence: CDR1 SGHKS, CDR2 YYEKEE (reference sequence). The CDR3 consists of 14 residues. Trimming removed 4 bases from V and 4 bases from J; junction bases left unmatched: 5. The CDR3 DNA reads TGTGCCAGCAGCAGGACAGGGGAGAGCACTGAAGCTTTCTTT. Its protein product is CASSRTGESTEAFF.

This clone was counted once. The gene calls are TRBV27 and TRBJ2-5; no clear D. Germline values: CDR1 MNHEY, CDR2 SMNVEV (reference sequence). This CDR3 region has 13 residues. The V gene lost 5 bases and the J gene lost 2 bases, with 9 bases spanning the gap. The CDR3 spells CASSPSQQETQYF. The CDR3 coding sequence is TGTGCCAGCAGTCCCTCGCAGCAAGAGACCCAGTACTTC.

This clone occurred once. J is TRBJ1-4 and V is TRBV6-5; TRBD1 matches 7 bases. The CDR3 has 15 amino acids. Germline V gene lookup returns CDR1 MNHEY and CDR2 SVGAGI. V dropped 2 bases and J dropped 2; count of bases not matched to a gene: 2. CDR3 sequence: CASSYTGATNEKLFF. DNA for the CDR3: TGTGCCAGCAGTTACACAGGGGCCACTAATGAAAAACTGTTTTTT.

V usage is TRBV29-1 and J usage is TRBJ2-2; a weak D match, TRBD2 (6 bases). V was trimmed by 5 bases and J by 4 bases, leaving 23 bases between them. Germline lookup yields CDR1 SQVTM and CDR2 ANQGSEA. This CDR3 is built from 17 residues. CDR3 in DNA: TGCAGCGTTTTCGGCCCCGCGGGGAAACCTAGCACCGGGGAGCTGTTTTTT. It codes for CSVFGPAGKPSTGELFF.

The V gene is TRBV6-4, the J gene TRBJ2-3; 8 bases fit TRBD1. The CDR3 runs to 15 residues. With 2 bases clipped from V and 2 bases from J, the junction kept 3 bases outside the gene matches. Germline values: CDR1 MRHNA, CDR2 SNTAGT. CDR3 sequence: CASSDGQGYTDTQYF. CDR3 sequence (DNA): TGTGCCAGCAGTGACGGACAGGGCTACACAGATACGCAGTATTTT.

The V call is TRBV7-2, the J call TRBJ2-1; D is uncertain. CDR1 and CDR2 from the germline V gene are SGHTA and FQGNSA. The CDR3 is made up of 13 amino acids. Between the trimmed V and J ends, which lost 2 bases and 8 bases, there was a span of 10 bases. DNA of the CDR3: TGTGCCAGCAGCTTAATCCCTCTTGATGAGCAGTTCTTC. Encoded protein: CASSLIPLDEQFF.

The V and J genes are TRBV4-3 and TRBJ1-2, with D unresolved. Germline V gene data show CDR1 as LGHNA and CDR2 as YSLEER. The CDR3 is made up of 15 amino acids. V lost 1 base, J lost 4 bases, and 13 bases lay in between. The CDR3 DNA reads as TGCGCCAGCAGCCAAGCGGGTCACCCCTCCTATGGCTACACCTTC. This encodes CASSQAGHPSYGYTF.

This clone showed up just once. The V call is TRBV11-3, the J call TRBJ2-2; a weak D match, TRBD2 (7 bases). Germline CDR1 reads SGHNT; CDR2 reads YENEEA. CDR3 length: 11 residues. V was cut by 8 bases and J by 15 bases, with 16 bases left in between. The CDR3 nucleotides are TGTGCCAGCGGAAACGAGGGGGGGGTGTTTTTT. Protein product: CASGNEGGVFF.

The chain has TRBV9 and TRBJ2-1; TRBD2 matches 9 bases. The CDR3 is 17 amino acids. V shed 0 bases and J 4 bases; nucleotides not matched to a gene: 8. CDR1 SGDLS and CDR2 YYNGEE come from the germline V gene. The CDR3 spells CASSVEASGVIYNEQFF. The CDR3 nucleotides read TGTGCCAGCAGCGTAGAAGCTAGCGGGGTGATTTACAATGAGCAGTTCTTC.

The chain combines TRBV5-1 with TRBJ1-2; the D gene is possibly TRBD1 (6 bases). V was clipped by 4 bases and J by 6 bases, with 19 bases between them. CDR1 and CDR2 (germline): SGHRS, YFSETQ. The CDR3 runs 15 residues. As DNA, the CDR3 is TGCGCCAGCAGCATTTCGGGCCAAGGGGGTAATGGCTACACCTTC. Translated: CASSISGQGGNGYTF.

This clone was counted once. The chain links TRBV18 to TRBJ1-1; 8 positions agree with TRBD1. CDR1 is KGHSH, CDR2 LQKENI, per germline. The length of the CDR3 is 15 residues. The ends lost 4 bases at V and 1 base at J; junction bases unmatched: 5. For the CDR3, the DNA is TGTGCCAGCTCACTGGACAGGGACCAGAACACTGAAGCTTTCTTT. It specifies CASSLDRDQNTEAFF.

The chain links TRBV11-2 to TRBJ2-4; 7 bases map to TRBD1. Germline trimming cut 5 bases from V and 6 bases from J; bases unmatched to any gene: 4. The CDR3 spans 13 residues. Germline CDR1 and CDR2: SGHAT and FQNNGV. CDR3 nucleotides: TGTGCCAGCAGCCCCGGGACAGCAAACATTCAGTACTTC. Its protein is CASSPGTANIQYF.

The V and J genes are TRBV2 and TRBJ2-1, with TRBD2 matching over 9 bases. The CDR3 loop spans 15 amino acids. Germline CDR1 reads SNHLY; CDR2 reads FYNNEI. V trimming: 5 bases; J trimming: 9 bases; junction bases outside the gene matches: 11. The CDR3 spells CASSRGGGPRGEQFF. DNA for the CDR3: TGTGCCAGCAGTCGCGGGGGGGGCCCGAGGGGTGAGCAGTTCTTC.

The DNA for the CDR3 is TGTGCCAGCAGCTTAGCTGGGGGGAGCACCGGGGAGCTGTTTTTT. Amino acid sequence: CASSLAGGSTGELFF. The rearrangement uses TRBV7-2 and TRBJ2-2; tentative D call: TRBD2 (6 bases). The CDR3 consists of 15 residues. V lost 0 bases to trimming and J lost 4 bases, with 9 bases between them. Germline V gives CDR1 SGHTA, CDR2 FQGNSA.

This chain links TRBV7-9 with TRBJ2-7; 7 bases fit TRBD1. The germline CDR1 and CDR2 sequences are SEHNR and FQNEAQ (reference sequence). V lost 5 bases and J lost 7; bases outside the gene matches: 11. The CDR3 is 14 residues long. The CDR3 here is CASSASPTGTEQYF. CDR3 coding DNA: TGTGCCAGCAGCGCGAGCCCGACAGGGACAGAGCAGTACTTC. Filled out from reference TRBV7-9 and TRBJ2-7, the complete variable domain reads DTGVSQNPRHKITKRGQNVTFRCDPISEHNRLYWYRQTLGQGPEFLTYFQNEAQLEKSRLLSDRFSAERPKGSFSTLEIQRTEQGDSAMYLCASSASPTGTEQYFGPGTRLTVT.

CDR3 sequence: CASSFSRGTDTQYF. CDR3 DNA sequence: TGCGCCAGCAGCTTTTCCAGGGGCACAGATACGCAGTATTTT. The J gene is TRBJ2-3, the V gene TRBV5-1, with D possibly being TRBD1 (5 bases). Trimming cost V 2 bases and J 1 base, with 8 bases left between them. This CDR3 comprises 14 residues. CDR1 is SGHRS, CDR2 YFSETQ, per germline.

The CDR3 loop is CASSVGQGPSYEQYF. The CDR3 nucleotides read TGTGCCAGCAGCGTAGGCCAGGGGCCCTCCTACGAGCAGTACTTC. This chain joins TRBV9 and TRBJ2-7; D may be TRBD1 (6 bases). Germline V gives CDR1 SGDLS, CDR2 YYNGEE. The germline V and J ends were trimmed by 0 bases and 0 bases, with 10 bases remaining between them. This CDR3 has 15 residues.

The rearrangement joins TRBV6-6 to TRBJ1-3; D is perhaps TRBD1 (6 bases). There are 14 residues in the CDR3. Germline CDR1 reads MNHNY; CDR2 reads SVGAGI (reference sequence). Trimming removed 11 bases at V and 0 bases at J, with 14 bases between. Here the CDR3 DNA reads TGTGCCGCCACAGGGTCCCGCTCTGGAAACACCATATATTTT. Its translation is CAATGSRSGNTIYF.

The J gene is TRBJ2-7, the V gene TRBV6-6; 9 bases are shared with TRBD2. J lost 4 bases, V lost 6 bases, and 7 bases had no gene match. This CDR3 has 14 residues. Germline CDR1 reads MNHNY; CDR2 reads SVGAGI (reference sequence). The CDR3 sequence: CASSLLAGPYEQYF. The CDR3 DNA is TGTGCCAGCAGCCTGCTAGCGGGACCATACGAGCAGTACTTC.

The rearrangement links TRBV4-3 to TRBJ2-1; a possible D gene is TRBD2 (5 bases). Per germline, CDR1 LGHNA and CDR2 YSLEER. Trimming shortened V by 0 bases and J by 0 bases, and 6 bases separated the two germline ends. There are 15 residues in the CDR3. This CDR3 is CASSQELASYNEQFF. The DNA of the CDR3 is TGCGCCAGCAGCCAAGAGCTAGCCTCCTACAATGAGCAGTTCTTC.

J is TRBJ2-1 and V is TRBV5-1; 7 bases are shared with TRBD2. With 0 bases clipped from V and 3 bases from J, the junction kept 6 bases outside the gene matches. There are 16 residues in the CDR3. Germline V gene sequence: CDR1 SGHRS, CDR2 YFSETQ. The CDR3 loop is CASSLGAGYSYNEQFF. The CDR3, as DNA: TGCGCCAGCAGCTTGGGAGCGGGGTATAGCTACAATGAGCAGTTCTTC.

The chain joins TRBV5-1 to TRBJ2-7; 8 positions match TRBD1. Germline CDR1 is SGHRS and CDR2 is YFSETQ. J was trimmed by 3 bases and V by 4 bases; bases with no gene match: 3. The CDR3 has 13 residues. This CDR3 is CASSPQGDYEQYF. CDR3 DNA: TGCGCCAGCAGCCCACAGGGGGACTACGAGCAGTACTTC.

The genes are TRBV10-1 and TRBJ1-5; the D is unclear. The CDR3 runs 14 residues. The V end was cut by 4 bases, the J end by 2 bases, with 9 bases between. Per germline, CDR1 WNHNN and CDR2 SYGVQD (reference sequence). This CDR3 reads CASSAGKGNQPQHF. The DNA for the CDR3 is TGCGCCAGCAGTGCAGGTAAAGGCAATCAGCCCCAGCATTTT.

This clone was detected only a few times. The DNA for the CDR3 is TGTGCCAGCACCCCGGAGACAGGGGCTGAAGCTTTCTTT. This translates into CASTPETGAEAFF. V usage is TRBV25-1 and J usage is TRBJ1-1, with 8 bases fitting TRBD1. The CDR3 runs 13 residues. The ends lost 7 bases at V and 6 bases at J; junction bases unmatched: 7. Germline CDR1 MGHDK, CDR2 SYGVNS.

The chain uses TRBV19 and TRBJ1-1, with TRBD1 matching over 7 bases. The V gene's germline CDR1 is LNHDA and CDR2 SQIVND (reference sequence). V was clipped by 5 bases and J by 0 bases; unmatched bases: 6. This CDR3 spans 15 amino acids. In nucleotides, the CDR3 is TGTGCCAGTAGTGCTTACAGGGGCATGAACACTGAAGCTTTCTTT. Protein: CASSAYRGMNTEAFF.

The chain links TRBV9 to TRBJ1-1, with 7 bases identical to TRBD1. The CDR3 is made up of 13 amino acids. The V segment lost 0 bases and the J segment 12 bases; nucleotides outside the gene matches: 8. Germline V gene data show CDR1 as SGDLS and CDR2 as YYNGEE. Here the CDR3 DNA reads TGTGCCAGCAGCGTAGTAGTAGGGGGCGAGACTTTCTTT. Amino acid sequence: CASSVVVGGETFF.

V and J are TRBV7-8 and TRBJ1-5; 7 bases line up with TRBD1. With V trimmed by 5 bases and J by 7 bases, 8 bases remained unmatched. Germline V gene sequence: CDR1 SGHVS, CDR2 FQNEAQ. The CDR3 has 14 residues. The CDR3 spells CASSRLDRDQPQHF. The CDR3 nucleotides read TGTGCCAGCAGCCGGCTAGACAGGGACCAGCCCCAGCATTTT.

The chain links TRBV6-2 or TRBV6-3 to TRBJ1-3; D is perhaps TRBD1 (5 bases). The germline CDR1 and CDR2 sequences are MNHEY and SVGEGT. V lost 0 bases and J lost 1, with 19 bases in between. The CDR3 spans 19 residues. CDR3 bases: TGTGCCAGCAGTTACTCCCTAGGCGCCCTGGACAATTCTGGAAACACCATATATTTT. Residues: CASSYSLGALDNSGNTIYF.